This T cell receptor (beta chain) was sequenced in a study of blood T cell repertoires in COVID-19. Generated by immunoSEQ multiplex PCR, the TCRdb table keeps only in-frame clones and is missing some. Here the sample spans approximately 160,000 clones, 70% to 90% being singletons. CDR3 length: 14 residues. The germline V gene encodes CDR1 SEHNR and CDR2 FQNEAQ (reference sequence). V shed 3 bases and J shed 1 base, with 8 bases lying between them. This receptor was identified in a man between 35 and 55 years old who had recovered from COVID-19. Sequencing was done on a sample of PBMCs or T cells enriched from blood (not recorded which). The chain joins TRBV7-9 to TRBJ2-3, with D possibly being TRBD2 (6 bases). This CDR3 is CASSFASGTDTQYF. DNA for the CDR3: TGTGCCAGCAGCTTCGCTAGCGGCACAGATACGCAGTATTTT.